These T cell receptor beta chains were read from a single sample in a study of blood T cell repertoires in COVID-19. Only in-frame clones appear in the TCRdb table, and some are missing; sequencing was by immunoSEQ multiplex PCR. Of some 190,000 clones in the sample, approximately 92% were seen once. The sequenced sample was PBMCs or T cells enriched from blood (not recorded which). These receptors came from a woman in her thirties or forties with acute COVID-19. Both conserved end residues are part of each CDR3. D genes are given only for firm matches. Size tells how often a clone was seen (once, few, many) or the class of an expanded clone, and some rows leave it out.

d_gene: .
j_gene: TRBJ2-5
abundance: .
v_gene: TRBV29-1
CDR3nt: TGCAGCTTTCCGTATGCAGGGGTAGGGACCCAGTACTTC
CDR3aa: CSFPYAGVGTQYF

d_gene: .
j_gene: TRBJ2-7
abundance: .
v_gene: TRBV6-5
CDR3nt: TGTGCCGGAGCCCAAGCCTTAGACTACGAGCAGTACTTC
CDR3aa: CAGAQALDYEQYF

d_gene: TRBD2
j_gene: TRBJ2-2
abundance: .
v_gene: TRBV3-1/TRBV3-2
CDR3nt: TGTGCCAGCAGCCGCTACTCTCTAGCGGGAGTTCCCGGGGAGCTGTTTTTT
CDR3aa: CASSRYSLAGVPGELFF

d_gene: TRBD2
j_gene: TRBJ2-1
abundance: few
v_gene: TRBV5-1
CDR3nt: TGCGCCAGCAGCTTGGGTACGGGAGGGCTATGGAGTGAGCAGTTCTTC
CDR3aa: CASSLGTGGLWSEQFF

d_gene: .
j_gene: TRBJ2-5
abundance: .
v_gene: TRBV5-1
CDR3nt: TGCGCCAGCAGCTTGTCCAGGGGAGATGAGACCCAGTACTTC
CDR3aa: CASSLSRGDETQYF

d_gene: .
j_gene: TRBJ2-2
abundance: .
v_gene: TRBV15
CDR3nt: TGTGCCACCAGCAGGGTTCTTCAGGAGGAGCTGTTTTTT
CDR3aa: CATSRVLQEELFF

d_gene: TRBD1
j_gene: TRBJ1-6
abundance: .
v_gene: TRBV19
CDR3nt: TGTGCCAGCCGAGGGACAGGGAACTCACCCCTCCACTTT
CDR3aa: CASRGTGNSPLHF

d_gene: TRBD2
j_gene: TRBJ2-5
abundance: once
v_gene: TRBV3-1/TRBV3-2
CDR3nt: TGTGCCAGCAGCCCTCCTAGCGGGGGGTACCAAGAGACCCAGTACTTC
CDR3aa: CASSPPSGGYQETQYF

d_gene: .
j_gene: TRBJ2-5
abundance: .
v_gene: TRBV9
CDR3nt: TGTGCCAGCAGCCCCACCGGGGGACGGGAGACCCAGTACTTC
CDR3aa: CASSPTGGRETQYF

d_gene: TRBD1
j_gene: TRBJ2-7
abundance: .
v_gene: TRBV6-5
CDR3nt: TGTGCCAGCAGTTACGATGGGACAGGGTACGAGCAGTACTTC
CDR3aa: CASSYDGTGYEQYF

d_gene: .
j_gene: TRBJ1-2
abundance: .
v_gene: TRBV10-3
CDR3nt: TGTGCCATCAGTGAGTTACCGACAGACTCTAACTATGGCTACACCTTC
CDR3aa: CAISELPTDSNYGYTF

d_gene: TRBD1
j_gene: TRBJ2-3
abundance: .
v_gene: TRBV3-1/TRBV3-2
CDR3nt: TGTGCCAGCAGCCCCACAGGGGAACACACAGATACGCAGTATTTT
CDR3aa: CASSPTGEHTDTQYF

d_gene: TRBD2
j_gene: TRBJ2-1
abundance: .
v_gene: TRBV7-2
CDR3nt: TGTGCCAGCAGCTTAGCCCTATGGGGAGGGGCGGGATCCTACAATGAGCAGTTCTTC
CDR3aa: CASSLALWGGAGSYNEQFF

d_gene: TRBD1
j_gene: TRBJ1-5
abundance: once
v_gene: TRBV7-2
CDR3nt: TGTGCCAGCAGCTTAAGACAGGGGCGGGGACAGCCCCAGCATTTT
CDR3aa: CASSLRQGRGQPQHF

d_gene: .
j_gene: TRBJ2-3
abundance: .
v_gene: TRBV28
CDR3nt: TGTGCCAGCAGTTTGTCCGTCACAGATACGCAGTATTTT
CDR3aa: CASSLSVTDTQYF

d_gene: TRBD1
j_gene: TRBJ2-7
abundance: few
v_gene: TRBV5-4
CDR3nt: TGTGCCAGCAGCCCCCACGGGACAGGTAGAACCTACGAGCAGTACTTC
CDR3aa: CASSPHGTGRTYEQYF

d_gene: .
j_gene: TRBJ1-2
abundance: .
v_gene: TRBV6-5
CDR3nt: TGTGCCAGCAGACAGCAGGCTAACTATGGCTACACCTTC
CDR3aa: CASRQQANYGYTF

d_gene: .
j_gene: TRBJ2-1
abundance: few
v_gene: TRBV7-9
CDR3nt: TGTGCCAGCACCCTGGGCGGGACGCGACACAATGAGCAGTTCTTC
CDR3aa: CASTLGGTRHNEQFF

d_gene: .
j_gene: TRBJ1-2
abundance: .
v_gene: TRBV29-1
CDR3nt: TGCAGCGTTGAATCGGGGGGCCTGGGCTACACCTTC
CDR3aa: CSVESGGLGYTF

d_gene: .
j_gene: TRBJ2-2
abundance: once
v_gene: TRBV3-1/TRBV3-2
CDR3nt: TGTGCCAGCAGCCAAAATAGCGTTTACACCGGGGAGCTGTTTTTT
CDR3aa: CASSQNSVYTGELFF

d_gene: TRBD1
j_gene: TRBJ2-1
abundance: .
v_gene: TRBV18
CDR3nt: TGTGCCAGCTCACCACTATCCGGACAGGTGATCAATGAGCAGTTCTTC
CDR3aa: CASSPLSGQVINEQFF

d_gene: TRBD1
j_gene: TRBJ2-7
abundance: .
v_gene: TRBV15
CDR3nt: TGTGCCACCAGCCCCCGGACAGGGGGCGTTTACGAGCAGTACTTC
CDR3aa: CATSPRTGGVYEQYF

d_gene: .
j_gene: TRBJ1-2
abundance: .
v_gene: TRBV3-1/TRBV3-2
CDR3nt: TGTGCCAGCAGCCAAGACAAAACACGCTATGGCTACACCTTC
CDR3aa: CASSQDKTRYGYTF

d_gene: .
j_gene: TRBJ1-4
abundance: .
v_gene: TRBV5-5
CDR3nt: TGTGCCAGCAGCTTGGGAGCAACTAATGAAAAACTGTTTTTT
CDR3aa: CASSLGATNEKLFF

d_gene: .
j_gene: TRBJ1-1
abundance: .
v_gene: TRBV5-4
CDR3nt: TGTGCCAGCAGCGAAGGGGTGAACACTGAAGCTTTCTTT
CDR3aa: CASSEGVNTEAFF

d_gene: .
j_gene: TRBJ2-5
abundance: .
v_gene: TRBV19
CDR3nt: TGTGCCAGTAGCCCGTCGGCAGGGAAGTATGAGACCCAGTACTTC
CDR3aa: CASSPSAGKYETQYF

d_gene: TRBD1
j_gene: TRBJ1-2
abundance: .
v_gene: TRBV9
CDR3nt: TGTGCCAGCAGCGGGGGACAGGGGGCAGAGGGCTATGGCTACACCTTC
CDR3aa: CASSGGQGAEGYGYTF

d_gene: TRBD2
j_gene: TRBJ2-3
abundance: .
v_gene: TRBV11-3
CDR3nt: TGTGCCAGCAGCGACGGGACTAGCGGGATGGGCGATACGCAGTATTTT
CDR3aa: CASSDGTSGMGDTQYF

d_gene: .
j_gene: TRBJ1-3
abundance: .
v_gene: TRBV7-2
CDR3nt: TGTGCCAGCAGCTTAGATGTCGGGTTTGGAAACACCATATATTTT
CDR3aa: CASSLDVGFGNTIYF

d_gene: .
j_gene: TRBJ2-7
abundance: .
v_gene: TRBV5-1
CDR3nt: TGCGCCAGCAGCTCGGGACATTCGAGCTCCTACGAGCAGTACTTC
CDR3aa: CASSSGHSSSYEQYF

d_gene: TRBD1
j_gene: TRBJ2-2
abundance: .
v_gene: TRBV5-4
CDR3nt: TGTGCCAGCAGCTTCATTGACAGGGAGCCAGCCGGGGAGCTGTTTTTT
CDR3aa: CASSFIDREPAGELFF

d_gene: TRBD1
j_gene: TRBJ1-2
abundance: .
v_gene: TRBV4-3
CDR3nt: TGCGCCAGCAGCCAAGGGTTCACGGGACAGGGGGTGAGTGGCTACACCTTC
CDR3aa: CASSQGFTGQGVSGYTF

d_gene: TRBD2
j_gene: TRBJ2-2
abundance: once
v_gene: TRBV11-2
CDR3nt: TGTGCCAGCGTGACTAGCGGGCTCCTTAACACCGGGGAGCTGTTTTTT
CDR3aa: CASVTSGLLNTGELFF

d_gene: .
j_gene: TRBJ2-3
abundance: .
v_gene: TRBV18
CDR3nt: TGTGCCAGCTCACCCCCGGGGGTGGAAGATACGCAGTATTTT
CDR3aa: CASSPPGVEDTQYF

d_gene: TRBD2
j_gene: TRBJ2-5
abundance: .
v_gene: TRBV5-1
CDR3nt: TGCGCCAGCAGCTTGGGACTAGCGGGGCAACTAGAGACCCAGTACTTC
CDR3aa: CASSLGLAGQLETQYF

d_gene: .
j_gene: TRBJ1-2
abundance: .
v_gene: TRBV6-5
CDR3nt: TGTGCCAGCAGTTACTCCAATGGCAACTATGGCTACACCTTC
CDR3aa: CASSYSNGNYGYTF

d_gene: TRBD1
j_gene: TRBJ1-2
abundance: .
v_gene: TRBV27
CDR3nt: TGTGCCAGCAGTCCAGGACAGGGGTACTATGGCTACACCTTC
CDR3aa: CASSPGQGYYGYTF

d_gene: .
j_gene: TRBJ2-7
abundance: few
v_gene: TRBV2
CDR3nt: TGTGCCAGCAATGGAGAAAGCTACGAGCAGTACTTC
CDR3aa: CASNGESYEQYF

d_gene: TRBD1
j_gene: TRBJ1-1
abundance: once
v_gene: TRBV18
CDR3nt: TGTGCCAGCTCACCCCGGACAGGGGAGAACACTGAAGCTTTCTTT
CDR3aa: CASSPRTGENTEAFF

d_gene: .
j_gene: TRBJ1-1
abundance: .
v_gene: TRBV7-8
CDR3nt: TGTGCCAGCAGCCCCCTGGCTGGTGAAGCTTTCTTT
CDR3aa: CASSPLAGEAFF

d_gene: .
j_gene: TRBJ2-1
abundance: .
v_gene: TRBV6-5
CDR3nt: TGTGCCAGCATAGCGGGCCAGGGGCTGAGGAATGAGCAGTTCTTC
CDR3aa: CASIAGQGLRNEQFF

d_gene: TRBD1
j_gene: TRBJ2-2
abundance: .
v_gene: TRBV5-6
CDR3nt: TGTGCCAGCAGCTTGGTCGCGACAGGGTCTAACACCGGGGAGCTGTTTTTT
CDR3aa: CASSLVATGSNTGELFF

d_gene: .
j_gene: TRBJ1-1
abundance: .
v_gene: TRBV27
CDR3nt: TGTGCCAGCAGTTCGACCCGGGGCACTGAAGCTTTCTTT
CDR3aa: CASSSTRGTEAFF

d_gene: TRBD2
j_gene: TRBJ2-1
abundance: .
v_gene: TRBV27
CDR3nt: TGTGCCAGCATCCGCGGGGGGCCCTACAATGAGCAGTTCTTC
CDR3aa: CASIRGGPYNEQFF

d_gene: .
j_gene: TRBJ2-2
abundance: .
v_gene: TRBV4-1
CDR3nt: TGCGCCAGCAGCCAAGATGCGGGTAACACCGGGGAGCTGTTTTTT
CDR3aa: CASSQDAGNTGELFF

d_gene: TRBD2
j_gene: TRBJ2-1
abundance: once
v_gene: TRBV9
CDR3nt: TGTGCCAGCAGCGTAGCGGGACTAGCGGGAAAATACAATGAGCAGTTCTTC
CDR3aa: CASSVAGLAGKYNEQFF

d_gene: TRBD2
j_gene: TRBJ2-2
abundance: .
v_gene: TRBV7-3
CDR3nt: TGTGCCAGCAGCCCGACTAGCGCAACCGGGGAGCTGTTTTTT
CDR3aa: CASSPTSATGELFF

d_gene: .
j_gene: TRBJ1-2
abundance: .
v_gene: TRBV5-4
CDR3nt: TGTGCCAGCAGCTTGGACAGGACAGCACCTAACTATGGCTACACCTTC
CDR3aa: CASSLDRTAPNYGYTF

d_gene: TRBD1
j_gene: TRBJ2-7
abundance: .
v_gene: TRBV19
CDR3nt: TGTGCCAGTAGCCCCGGGACAGGGGGTGAGCAGTACTTC
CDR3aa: CASSPGTGGEQYF

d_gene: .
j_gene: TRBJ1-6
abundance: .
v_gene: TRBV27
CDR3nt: TGTGCCAGCCAATTGTTAGAGAGGAATTCACCCCTCCACTTT
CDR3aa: CASQLLERNSPLHF

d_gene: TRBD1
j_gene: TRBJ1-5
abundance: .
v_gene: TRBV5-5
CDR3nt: TGTGCCAGCAGCTTGGCACCTCAGGGGGCCCAGCCCCAGCATTTT
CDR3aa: CASSLAPQGAQPQHF

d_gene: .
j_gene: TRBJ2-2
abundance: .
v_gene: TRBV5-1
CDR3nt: TGCGCCAGCAGCTTTTCAGGGAAAACGACCGGGGAGCTGTTTTTT
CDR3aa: CASSFSGKTTGELFF

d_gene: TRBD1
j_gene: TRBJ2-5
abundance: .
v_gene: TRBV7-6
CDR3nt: TGTGCCAGCAGCTTTAGATACAGGGGGGAAGAGACCCAGTACTTC
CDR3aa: CASSFRYRGEETQYF

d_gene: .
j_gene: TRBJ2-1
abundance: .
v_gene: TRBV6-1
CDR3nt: TGTGCCAGCAGTGCGTGGTCCACAAGGGGGTTTATGAATGAGCAGTTCTTC
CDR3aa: CASSAWSTRGFMNEQFF